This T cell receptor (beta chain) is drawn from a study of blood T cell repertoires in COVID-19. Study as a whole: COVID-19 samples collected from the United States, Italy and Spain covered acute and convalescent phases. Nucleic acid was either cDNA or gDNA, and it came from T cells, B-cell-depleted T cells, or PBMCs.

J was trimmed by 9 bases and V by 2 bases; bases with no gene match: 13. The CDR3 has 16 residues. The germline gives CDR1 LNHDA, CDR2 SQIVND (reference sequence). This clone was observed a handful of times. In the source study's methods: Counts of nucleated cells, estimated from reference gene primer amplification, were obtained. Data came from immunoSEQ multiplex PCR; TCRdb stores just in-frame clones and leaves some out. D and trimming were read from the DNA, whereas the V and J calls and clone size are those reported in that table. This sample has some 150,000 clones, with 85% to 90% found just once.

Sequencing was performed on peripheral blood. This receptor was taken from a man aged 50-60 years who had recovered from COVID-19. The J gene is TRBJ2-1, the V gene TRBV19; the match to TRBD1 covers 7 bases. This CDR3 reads CASSISPGQPWGEQFF. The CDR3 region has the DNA TGTGCCAGTAGTATATCGCCGGGACAGCCCTGGGGTGAGCAGTTCTTC.